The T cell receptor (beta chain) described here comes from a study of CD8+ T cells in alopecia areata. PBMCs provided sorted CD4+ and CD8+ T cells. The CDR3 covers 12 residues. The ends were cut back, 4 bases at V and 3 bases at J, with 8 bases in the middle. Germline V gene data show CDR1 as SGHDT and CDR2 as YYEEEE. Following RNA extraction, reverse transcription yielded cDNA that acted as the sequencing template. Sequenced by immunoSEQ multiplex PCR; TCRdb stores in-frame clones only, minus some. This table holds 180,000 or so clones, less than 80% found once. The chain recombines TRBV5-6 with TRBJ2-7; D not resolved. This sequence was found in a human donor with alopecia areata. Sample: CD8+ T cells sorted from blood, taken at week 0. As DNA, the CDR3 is TGTGCCAGCAGCAACCAGGACTACGAGCAGTACTTC. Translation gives CASSNQDYEQYF.